What follows are 9 T cell receptor beta chains derived from one specimen sequenced in a study of cytomegalovirus exposure and HLA in healthy donors. Primers: 60 Vbeta forward and 13 Jbeta reverse. Data came from immunoSEQ multiplex PCR; TCRdb stores just in-frame clones and leaves some out. This sample contains roughly 75,000 clones. Sequencing was carried out using PBMCs. The source of these receptors is a boy aged 5-17 years in good health and CMV-seronegative.

As regards this clone: The identical CDR3 is also encoded by other nucleotide sequences in the sample. The chain is built from TRBV18 and TRBJ2-1, with D uncertain. The CDR3 totals 12 residues. V lost 6 bases and J 10 bases, leaving 13 bases between the germline ends. Germline CDR1 reads KGHSH; CDR2 reads LQKENI. The CDR3 sequence: CASSENEQEQFF. The DNA for the CDR3 is TGTGCCAGCTCCGAAAATGAACAAGAGCAGTTCTTC.

V usage is TRBV11-2 and J usage is TRBJ2-7, with TRBD2 identical over 13 bases. Germline assignment: CDR1 SGHAT and CDR2 FQNNGV. The trim removed 4 bases at V and 1 base at J, leaving 10 bases unmatched. This CDR3 region has 18 residues. The CDR3 bases are TGTGCCAGCAGCTCCGTTTATCGACTAGCGGGAGGTTCCTACGAGCAGTACTTC. Amino acids: CASSSVYRLAGGSYEQYF.

V and J are TRBV18 and TRBJ1-1; 7 bases are shared with TRBD1. The V segment lost 6 bases and the J segment 0 bases; nucleotides outside the gene matches: 4. Germline V CDR1 and CDR2: KGHSH, LQKENI. The CDR3 is 14 residues long. CDR3 sequence (DNA): TGTGCCAGCTCTCCCGGACAGGTGAACACTGAAGCTTTCTTT. It translates to CASSPGQVNTEAFF.

V and J are TRBV18 and TRBJ2-3; tentative D call: TRBD1 (6 bases). The CDR3 has 14 residues. CDR1 KGHSH and CDR2 LQKENI come from the germline V gene. The V gene lost 4 bases and the J gene lost 4 bases, with 12 bases spanning the gap. CDR3 sequence (DNA): TGTGCCAGCTCACTCCAACAGGGTCCAGATACGCAGTATTTT. Protein: CASSLQQGPDTQYF.

The chain employs TRBV25-1 and TRBJ2-5; 9 nucleotides line up with TRBD1. CDR1 and CDR2 from the germline V gene are MGHDK and SYGVNS. The V segment lost 0 bases and the J segment 4 bases; nucleotides outside the gene matches: 9. This CDR3 is 17 amino acids long. In DNA form, the CDR3 reads TGTGCCAGCAGTGAATATGGGACAGGGCTCTCCGGAGAGACCCAGTACTTC. Protein product: CASSEYGTGLSGETQYF.

The chain uses TRBV15 and TRBJ1-5; D is undetermined. The V gene lost 4 bases and the J gene lost 7 bases, with 20 bases spanning the gap. Germline loops: CDR1 LNHNV, CDR2 YYDKDF (reference sequence). There are 16 residues in the CDR3. The CDR3 coding sequence is TGTGCCACCAGCACCCAACGCCGGGGTTTTGGCCAGCCCCAGCATTTT. It is translated as CATSTQRRGFGQPQHF.

CDR3: CASSEMDRGYEQYF. As DNA, the CDR3 is TGTGCCAGCAGTGAAATGGACAGGGGCTACGAGCAGTACTTC. The V call is TRBV6-1, the J call TRBJ2-7; 9 bases map to TRBD1. This CDR3 is built from 14 residues. CDR1 MNHNS and CDR2 SASEGT come from the germline V gene. V shed 2 bases, J shed 3 bases, and the junction held 2 bases outside the gene matches.

This chain connects TRBV29-1 to TRBJ1-2; D may be TRBD1 (5 bases). The germline V and J ends were trimmed by 4 bases and 7 bases, with 16 bases remaining between them. CDR3 length: 13 amino acids. Germline lookup yields CDR1 SQVTM and CDR2 ANQGSEA. In nucleotides, the CDR3 is TGCAGCGTTGGCCCAGGGAAAGTCTCTGGCTACACCTTC. Its protein product is CSVGPGKVSGYTF.

The gene calls are TRBV5-4 and TRBJ2-5; TRBD2 agrees at 14 bases. Trimming at V came to 4 bases and at J to 7 bases, leaving 9 bases not matched to a gene. Germline loops: CDR1 SGHNT, CDR2 YYREEE (reference sequence). This CDR3 is built from 16 residues. The CDR3 sequence is CASSGGLAGAARTQYF. The CDR3 coding sequence is TGTGCCAGCAGCGGGGGACTAGCGGGAGCCGCCAGGACCCAGTACTTC.